This T cell receptor beta chain was profiled in a study of response to subunit inactivated influenza vaccine listed by TCRdb under 2018. About the full investigation: Deep quantitative T cell receptor repertoire profiling was used in the study to track responses to a trivalent subunit inactivated influenza vaccine.

The library was made by RT-PCR. Sequencing relied on an Illumina HiSeq 2500. TCRdb reprocessed the public reads (quality trimming at Q25 with fastp, clone calling with MiXCR) and kept in-frame beta chains. Entries are consolidated by CDR3 protein sequence, retaining the most common genes and DNA. Within this sample are some 550,000 distinct CDR3 sequences, with under 30% of them counted one time only. 2.5% to 3% of the sample is in the top ten clones. Overall study outcomes, separate from this receptor: It was suggested by the authors that each seasonal influenza vaccination may recruit only a limited number of new T cells.

The CDR3 starts with the cysteine, ends with the phenylalanine, and has 11 residues. The retained sequence is limited to the CDR3, 33 bases, with the frame set at the first base. From the germline V gene (reference sequence), CDR1 is SEHNR and CDR2 is FQNEAQ. This clonotype showed up just once. What this receptor recognizes is not known. Compared with germline, one end of the junction differs, possibly owing to a read error. These data were also filed under a second study, of T cells expressing NK-cell markers. According to the second study: The TCR beta cDNA libraries were made using 5'RACE template switching, a step that added both a universal primer site and unique molecular identifiers. Three sorted T-cell subsets (CD3+CD56+NKG2C+, CD3+CD56+NKG2C- and CD3+CD56-NKG2C+) from eight donors had their TCR beta-chain repertoires profiled. Of the eight sequenced donors, seven were found to be HCMV-seropositive and one was found to be HCMV-seronegative. In several experiments an anti-gammadeltaTCR antibody was added to restrict sorting to alphabetaTCR-expressing T cells. In five to seven donors, the dominant CD3+CD56+NKG2C+ clonotypes were among the top 10 CD8+ clonotypes and accounted for about 1.0-7.5% of CD8+ T cells. Those dominant clonotypes were again the most abundant among CD3+CD56-NKG2C+ cells in a handful of donors, at roughly 28.3-60.1%. Whether the expanded NKG2C-expressing T cell clones were specific for HCMV antigens remained unclear. The study sequenced eight donors, all healthy volunteers chosen at random: three men and five women. To determine HCMV serostatus, a commercial ELISA kit was used to detect HCMV-specific IgG in serum. Peripheral blood mononuclear cells were isolated from blood by Ficoll density gradient centrifugation. CD4+ and CD8+ T cells were isolated from PBMC by magnetic immunoseparation with Miltenyi isolation kits. Synthesis of cDNA was primed from the TCR beta constant segment and was followed by two consecutive PCR amplification steps. The libraries were sequenced on Illumina HiSeq 2000/2500, MiSeq or NextSeq, producing 2 x 150 bp reads. MIGEC was used to demultiplex reads and group the reads by UMI, and MiTCR was used to assemble and quantify clonotypes. To exclude erroneous sequences, only TCR cDNA sequences supported by at least two reads were retained. The tcR package was used for downstream repertoire analysis, and clonotypes were matched across fractions by CDR3 nucleotide sequence plus V segment. VDJmatch was used to annotate antigen specificity against VDJdb, with one amino acid substitution in CDR3 allowed.

This TCR came from a man aged 45 to 65 who received an inactivated influenza vaccine. Donor details come from another sample of the same person, matched by shared clones. Specimen: CD4+ T cells sorted from PBMCs, collected about 11 days after vaccination. The chain links TRBV7-9 with TRBJ1-2; matching of 6 bases hints at TRBD1 as the D gene. The sequence in DNA is TGTGCCAGCAGCGCGGGACATCACCTCGCCTTC. Translated, it reads CASSAGHHLAF. This CDR3, with the reference TRBV7-9 and TRBJ1-2 proteins standing in past its ends, gives the full variable domain DTGVSQNPRHKITKRGQNVTFRCDPISEHNRLYWYRQTLGQGPEFLTYFQNEAQLEKSRLLSDRFSAERPKGSFSTLEIQRTEQGDSAMYLCASSAGHHLAFGSGTRLTVV.